This T cell receptor beta chain stems from a study of patients and donors after allogeneic stem cell transplantation. TCRdb redid the calling of the RT-PCR reads with MiXCR, one entry per CDR3 protein. The top ten clones hold under 14% of a sample with roughly 230,000 distinct CDR3 sequences, 14% of them seen once. This CDR3 region has 14 residues. Germline V lookup: CDR1 SQVTM, CDR2 ANQGSEA. V dropped 1 base and J dropped 4; count of bases not matched to a gene: 1. This clonotype was obtained from a human donor who was either an allogeneic HSCT recipient or a stem cell or donor lymphocyte infusion donor (not recorded which). It is not recorded whose cells these are; they may come from a transplant donor. This chain connects TRBV29-1 to TRBJ1-4; the match to TRBD1 covers 9 bases. The sequencing sample was made of blood, either unsorted or a sorted T cell fraction (not recorded which). The CDR3 DNA reads TGCAGCGTTGAAGGGACAGGGGATAATGAAAAACTGTTTTTT. Protein: CSVEGTGDNEKLFF.